This is a list of T cell receptor beta chains from one sample in a study of T-cell memory formation after mild COVID-19. TCRdb redid the calling of the 5' RACE reads with MiXCR, one entry per CDR3 protein. The table shows around 340,000 distinct CDR3 sequences, with about 21% occurring only once. Sequencing used PBMCs or a T cell subset sorted from them (not recorded which). These receptor sequences come from an adult woman who had mild COVID-19 (a few samples of this study predate the infection). Cell type and time point are not known. The CDR3 runs from the conserved cysteine through the conserved F or W. D genes are given only for firm matches. Some rows have no size entry. The others give once, few or many, or a class for an expanded clone.

V gene	D gene	J gene	clone size	CDR3 protein	CDR3 DNA
TRBV20-1	TRBD1	TRBJ1-5	.	CSATGQSNQPQHF	TGCAGTGCTACGGGACAGAGCAATCAGCCCCAGCATTTT
TRBV6-2/TRBV6-3	.	TRBJ2-7	few	CASRPLHLSPYEQYF	TGTGCCAGCAGACCTCTCCACCTCAGCCCCTACGAGCAGTACTTC
TRBV6-5	TRBD1	TRBJ1-1	.	CASSPLPTGDTEAFF	TGTGCCAGCAGTCCACTCCCCACAGGGGACACTGAAGCTTTCTTT
TRBV20-1	.	TRBJ1-2	few	CSAKQGWEYGYTF	TGCAGTGCCAAACAGGGCTGGGAGTATGGCTACACCTTC
TRBV6-2/TRBV6-3	.	TRBJ1-2	.	CASSYGQRGGYTF	TGTGCCAGCAGTTATGGTCAACGCGGCGGCTACACCTTC
TRBV5-5	TRBD1	TRBJ1-5	.	CASSRNGQGGQPQHF	TGTGCCAGCAGTCGTAACGGACAGGGGGGTCAGCCCCAGCATTTT
TRBV5-1	.	TRBJ1-1	once	CASSLAGQHTEAFF	TGCGCCAGCAGCTTGGCCGGACAGCACACTGAAGCTTTCTTT
TRBV12-5	TRBD1	TRBJ1-1	.	CASGFLGQPGTEAFF	TGTGCTAGTGGTTTCCTGGGACAGCCGGGCACTGAAGCTTTCTTT
TRBV2	.	TRBJ2-3	many	CASSFLPTDTQYF	TGTGCCAGCAGTTTCCTCCCCACAGATACGCAGTATTTT
TRBV20-1	TRBD1	TRBJ1-5	.	CSAGPGQGNQPQHF	TGCAGTGCGGGGCCGGGACAGGGAAATCAGCCCCAGCATTTT
TRBV7-6	TRBD1	TRBJ2-5	.	CASSLAFGQGNQETQYF	TGTGCCAGCAGCTTAGCGTTCGGACAGGGTAACCAAGAGACCCAGTACTTC
TRBV14	TRBD1	TRBJ1-2	.	CASSQGGQGKNGYTF	TGTGCCAGCAGCCAAGGAGGACAGGGGAAAAATGGCTACACCTTC
TRBV5-1	.	TRBJ1-1	once	CASSPNLPTTEAFF	TGCGCCAGCAGCCCTAACTTACCGACAACTGAAGCTTTCTTT
TRBV7-8	TRBD1	TRBJ2-7	.	CASSPQGVGEQYF	TGTGCCAGCAGCCCACAGGGGGTGGGCGAGCAGTACTTC
TRBV5-1	.	TRBJ2-1	.	CASSFEGNHNEQFF	TGCGCCAGCAGCTTTGAGGGGAACCACAATGAGCAGTTCTTC
TRBV9	TRBD1	TRBJ2-7	few	CASSVAVGQGYEQYF	TGTGCCAGCAGCGTAGCTGTGGGACAGGGCTACGAGCAGTACTTC
TRBV9	TRBD2	TRBJ2-5	.	CASSVASGGGETQYF	TGTGCCAGCAGCGTAGCTAGCGGGGGCGGAGAGACCCAGTACTTC
TRBV13	.	TRBJ1-2	.	CASSLGGEGGYTF	TGTGCCAGCAGCTTAGGAGGCGAGGGGGGCTACACCTTC
TRBV5-1	TRBD1	TRBJ2-1	few	CASSLAQGAAYNEQFF	TGCGCCAGCAGCTTGGCCCAGGGGGCGGCTTACAATGAGCAGTTCTTC
TRBV7-2	.	TRBJ1-3	few	CASSPGGGRGNTIYF	TGTGCCAGCAGCCCAGGTGGCGGCAGGGGAAACACCATATATTTT
TRBV3-1	TRBD1	TRBJ1-1	.	CASRPGQLNTEAFF	TGTGCCAGCAGACCGGGACAGTTGAACACTGAAGCTTTCTTT
TRBV5-4	.	TRBJ1-4	.	CASSLERFGEKLFF	TGTGCCAGCAGCTTGGAGCGGTTTGGAGAAAAACTGTTTTTT
TRBV5-1	.	TRBJ2-5	.	CASSPTRGTETQYF	TGCGCCAGCAGCCCAACCCGGGGAACAGAGACCCAGTACTTC
TRBV29-1	TRBD2	TRBJ2-1	.	CSVGPSGGVYNEQFF	TGCAGCGTCGGACCGAGCGGGGGGGTATACAATGAGCAGTTCTTC
TRBV12-3/TRBV12-4	.	TRBJ1-5	.	CASSLSSGGARNQPQHF	TGTGCCAGCAGCCTAAGCTCGGGGGGGGCCCGCAATCAGCCCCAGCATTTT
TRBV5-1	.	TRBJ2-3	.	CASSLGIGTQPDTQYF	TGCGCCAGCAGCTTGGGGATCGGGACCCAGCCAGATACGCAGTATTTT
TRBV3-1	TRBD1	TRBJ2-7	.	CASSWGTDYEQYF	TGTGCCAGCAGTTGGGGGACAGACTACGAGCAGTACTTC
TRBV28	.	TRBJ2-1	few	CASSLSRGRSYNEQFF	TGTGCCAGCAGTTTAAGTAGGGGCCGCTCCTACAATGAGCAGTTCTTC
TRBV7-9	.	TRBJ2-5	few	CASSPDWRETQYF	TGTGCCAGCAGCCCGGACTGGCGGGAGACCCAGTACTTC
TRBV12-3/TRBV12-4	TRBD2	TRBJ2-7	.	CASSSTSGDYEQYF	TGTGCCAGCAGTTCGACTAGCGGGGACTACGAGCAGTACTTC
TRBV20-1	TRBD2	TRBJ2-1	few	CSAKPSAGGSYNEQFF	TGCAGTGCTAAACCCTCTGCGGGGGGATCCTACAATGAGCAGTTCTTC
TRBV18	TRBD1	TRBJ1-1	few	CASSSSGGTEAFF	TGTGCCAGCTCATCTTCAGGGGGGACTGAAGCTTTCTTT
TRBV12-3/TRBV12-4	TRBD1	TRBJ1-2	few	CASSLGQFNYGYTF	TGTGCCAGCAGTTTGGGACAGTTTAACTATGGCTACACCTTC
TRBV11-2	TRBD2	TRBJ2-7	.	CASSVAGTSGTYEQYF	TGTGCCAGCAGCGTAGCCGGGACTAGCGGAACATACGAGCAGTACTTC
TRBV5-1	TRBD1	TRBJ1-1	.	CASSLYDRAGPEAFF	TGCGCCAGCAGCTTATACGACAGGGCAGGTCCTGAAGCTTTCTTT
TRBV20-1	.	TRBJ1-1	.	CSASRGSGNTEAFF	TGCAGTGCTAGTCGAGGTTCTGGGAACACTGAAGCTTTCTTT
TRBV5-6	TRBD1	TRBJ2-7	few	CASSAGATGGYSAYEQYF	TGTGCCAGCAGCGCTGGGGCGACAGGGGGCTACTCGGCCTACGAGCAGTACTTC
TRBV12-3/TRBV12-4	.	TRBJ1-3	few	CASSPPGQLSGNTIYF	TGTGCCAGCAGTCCCCCCGGACAGCTCTCTGGAAACACCATATATTTT
TRBV2	.	TRBJ1-2	.	CASSERGNGYTF	TGTGCCAGCAGTGAACGGGGCAACGGCTACACCTTC